This T cell receptor beta chain was sequenced during a study of identical twins. Every one of the donors was a healthy Caucasian. The CDR3 spans 16 residues. Germline CDR1 is MNHEY and CDR2 is SVGEGT. Trimming cost V 2 bases and J 4 bases, with 17 bases left between them. The cDNA had a unique molecular identifier and a template-switch universal primer site. In TCRdb, the 5' RACE reads were re-called with MiXCR into one record per CDR3 protein. The data contain 690,000 or so distinct CDR3 sequences, approximately 9% of them singletons. This clonotype was seen a handful of times. These data were likewise used in another study, on yellow fever vaccine responses in identical twins.

This chain uses TRBV6-2 or TRBV6-3 with TRBJ2-5; the D gene is possibly TRBD2 (6 bases). The receptor was isolated from a woman aged 18 to 35 in good health. The sequenced sample was PBMCs. CDR3 in amino acids: CASSYPLAPNGETQYF. In nucleotides, the CDR3 is TGTGCCAGCAGTTACCCACTAGCACCGAACGGAGAGACCCAGTACTTC.